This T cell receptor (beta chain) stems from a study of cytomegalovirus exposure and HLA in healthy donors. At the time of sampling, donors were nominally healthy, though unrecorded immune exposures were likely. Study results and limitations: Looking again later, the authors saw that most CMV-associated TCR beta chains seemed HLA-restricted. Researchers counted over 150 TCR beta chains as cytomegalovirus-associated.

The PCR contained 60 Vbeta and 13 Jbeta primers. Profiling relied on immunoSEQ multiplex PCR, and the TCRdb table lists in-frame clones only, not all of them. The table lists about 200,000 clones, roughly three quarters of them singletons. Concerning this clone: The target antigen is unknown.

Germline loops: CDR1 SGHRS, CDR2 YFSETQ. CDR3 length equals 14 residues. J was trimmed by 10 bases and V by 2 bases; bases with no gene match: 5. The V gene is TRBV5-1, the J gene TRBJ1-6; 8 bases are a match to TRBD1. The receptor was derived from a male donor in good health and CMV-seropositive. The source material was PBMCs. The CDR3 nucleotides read TGCGCCAGCAGCTTTTCAGGGGGCAACTCACCCCTCCACTTT. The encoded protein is CASSFSGGNSPLHF.